Each of the 12 T cell receptor beta chains below was sequenced from the same sample in a study of blood T cell repertoires in COVID-19. Only in-frame clones appear in the TCRdb table, and some are missing; sequencing was by immunoSEQ multiplex PCR. The profile shows 210,000 or so clones, less than 85% of them singletons. Sequencing was carried out using peripheral blood. Every receptor here comes from a man aged 45 to 65 who had recovered from COVID-19.

The rearrangement links TRBV2 to TRBJ2-7; 14 bases agree with TRBD2. V lost 5 bases to trimming and J lost 5 bases; unmatched junction nucleotides: 14. The CDR3 runs to 18 residues. CDR1 is SNHLY, CDR2 FYNNEI, per germline. The CDR3 sequence: CASSSPEAGLAGVHEQYF. The DNA for the CDR3 is TGTGCCAGCAGTTCCCCAGAAGCGGGACTAGCGGGAGTCCACGAGCAGTACTTC.

DNA for the CDR3: TGTGCCAGCAGCTTAGGCAGGGGGGACTATGGCTACACCTTC. Amino acids: CASSLGRGDYGYTF. The J gene is TRBJ1-2, the V gene TRBV7-3; TRBD1 matches 7 bases. Germline V gene sequence: CDR1 SGHTA, CDR2 FQGTGA. The trim removed 2 bases at V and 3 bases at J, leaving 3 bases unmatched. The CDR3 totals 14 residues.

This clone showed up just once. The chain uses TRBV20-1 and TRBJ2-7; weak D call: TRBD2 (5 bases). V was pared by 6 bases and J by 6 bases, with 18 bases between. The CDR3 has 13 amino acids. From germline, CDR1 is DFQATT and CDR2 SNEGSKA (reference sequence). The CDR3 loop is CSASRGPFGEQYF. CDR3 in DNA: TGCAGTGCCAGTAGAGGGCCCTTTGGCGAGCAGTACTTC.

V usage is TRBV4-1 and J usage is TRBJ1-5, with D hard to call. V lost 0 bases and J 7 bases, leaving 10 bases between the germline ends. The CDR3 is made up of 14 amino acids. Looked up from germline, CDR1 is MGHRA and CDR2 is YSYEKL. The CDR3 reads CASSQDTGRQPQHF. CDR3 DNA: TGCGCCAGCAGCCAAGATACGGGAAGGCAGCCCCAGCATTTT.

This clone was picked up many times. The chain uses TRBV6-1 and TRBJ2-3; a weak D match, TRBD2 (6 bases). The CDR3 runs 16 residues. Germline CDR1 and CDR2: MNHNS and SASEGT. V was shortened by 1 base and J by 2 bases, with 13 bases between the two germline ends. CDR3 sequence (DNA): TGTGCCAGCAGTGAAGGGGTAGCGGTTTACACAGATACGCAGTATTTT. Encoded protein: CASSEGVAVYTDTQYF.

This sequence joins TRBV13 and TRBJ1-1; 9 bases agree with TRBD1. The CDR3 length is 16 residues. V lost 5 bases to trimming and J lost 3 bases; unmatched junction nucleotides: 10. Germline values: CDR1 PRHDT, CDR2 FYEKMQ (reference sequence). Here the CDR3 reads CASSPGQGSAHTEAFF. The CDR3 region has the DNA TGTGCCAGCAGCCCGGGACAGGGATCGGCGCACACTGAAGCTTTCTTT.

The rearrangement uses TRBV2 and TRBJ1-3; D gene unclear. This CDR3 is 13 amino acids long. V was shortened by 10 bases and J by 4 bases, with 14 bases between the two germline ends. The germline CDR1 and CDR2 sequences are SNHLY and FYNNEI. CDR3 residues: CATTGAGGNTIYF. The DNA for the CDR3 is TGTGCCACCACGGGCGCGGGAGGAAACACCATATATTTT.

The chain couples TRBV24-1 to TRBJ2-7; 9 nucleotides agree with TRBD1. Per germline, CDR1 KGHDR and CDR2 SFDVKD. Unmatched junction bases numbered 8, after V lost 5 bases and J lost 4 bases. The CDR3 extends over 15 amino acids. CDR3 sequence (DNA): TGTGCCACCAGTGTTCAACAGGGGGCTCTTTACGAGCAGTACTTC. Protein sequence: CATSVQQGALYEQYF.

The chain employs TRBV7-9 and TRBJ2-5; D is ambiguous. The CDR3 contains 14 residues. Looked up from germline, CDR1 is SEHNR and CDR2 is FQNEAQ (reference sequence). V lost 0 bases and J 2 bases, leaving 7 bases between the germline ends. CDR3 bases: TGTGCCAGCAGCTTAGCGCCCTATCAAGAGACCCAGTACTTC. This encodes CASSLAPYQETQYF.

The gene calls are TRBV7-6 and TRBJ2-5, with D perhaps matching TRBD2 (5 bases). The CDR3 is 15 amino acids. CDR1 is SGHVS, CDR2 FNYEAQ, per germline. V was trimmed by 5 bases and J by 1 base, leaving 14 bases between them. In DNA form, the CDR3 reads TGTGCCAGCAGCCTCGGACTCGGGCTCCAAGAGACCCAGTACTTC. Translation: CASSLGLGLQETQYF.

The chain employs TRBV5-4 and TRBJ1-1; D is undetermined. V dropped 0 bases and J dropped 4 bases, with 10 bases sitting between them. CDR1 and CDR2 from the germline V gene are SGHNT and YYREEE (reference sequence). CDR3 length: 14 amino acids. The CDR3: CASSLGGMGTEAFF. DNA of the CDR3: TGTGCCAGCAGCTTGGGAGGGATGGGCACTGAAGCTTTCTTT. Combining the CDR3 with reference TRBV5-4 and TRBJ1-1 gives the whole variable domain ETGVTQSPTHLIKTRGQQVTLRCSSQSGHNTVSWYQQALGQGPQFIFQYYREEENGRGNFPPRFSGLQFPNYSSELNVNALELDDSALYLCASSLGGMGTEAFFGQGTRLTVV.

This rearrangement joins TRBV2 to TRBJ1-1; no clear D gene. This CDR3 is 13 amino acids long. V was shortened by 10 bases and J by 0 bases, with 12 bases between the two germline ends. Germline lookup yields CDR1 SNHLY and CDR2 FYNNEI. The CDR3 bases are TGTGCCATCAAACAGACCTTGAACACTGAAGCTTTCTTT. This encodes CAIKQTLNTEAFF.